A selection of T cell receptor beta chains follows, all from one sample in a study of T cells in tumors after PD-1 blockade. Assay: immunoSEQ multiplex PCR; the TCRdb copy retains only in-frame clones and omits some. The data show about 60,000 clones, about 74% seen once. The source was PBMCs, collected after anti-PD-1 treatment. These receptors all come from a human donor with basal cell carcinoma. CDR3s include the opening cysteine and the closing phenylalanine or tryptophan. A D gene is named only where the DNA matches it firmly. Only some rows state a clone size, as once, few, many or a class for expanded clones.

j_gene,v_gene,abundance,d_gene,CDR3aa,CDR3nt
TRBJ2-3,TRBV2,.,TRBD2,CASRRLAGGSADTQYF,TGTGCCAGCAGGAGGCTAGCGGGGGGGAGTGCAGATACGCAGTATTTT
TRBJ2-2,TRBV25-1,.,.,CASSEYRSLNTGELFF,TGTGCCAGCAGTGAATACCGGTCCCTCAACACCGGGGAGCTGTTTTTT
TRBJ1-4,TRBV5-1,.,TRBD1,CASSLGQGSVNEKLFF,TGCGCCAGCAGCTTAGGACAGGGGTCGGTGAATGAAAAACTGTTTTTT
TRBJ1-1,TRBV5-1,once,.,CASRNGRQNTEAFF,TGCGCCAGCAGAAACGGACGTCAGAACACTGAAGCTTTCTTT
TRBJ1-6,TRBV6-4,medium-sized,.,CASSDRDNSPLHF,TGTGCCAGCAGTGACAGGGATAATTCACCCCTCCACTTT
TRBJ2-7,TRBV5-1,once,.,CASSFVIGYEQYF,TGCGCCAGCAGCTTTGTAATCGGGTACGAGCAGTACTTC
TRBJ2-2,TRBV6-1,.,.,CANRNGNTGELFF,TGTGCCAACCGGAACGGGAACACCGGGGAGCTGTTTTTT
TRBJ1-1,TRBV30,.,.,CAIHTGKNTEAFF,TGTGCCATACATACAGGCAAGAACACTGAAGCTTTCTTT
TRBJ1-1,TRBV9,few,.,CASSPKYRNTEAFF,TGTGCCAGCAGTCCAAAGTATCGGAACACTGAAGCTTTCTTT
TRBJ1-5,TRBV5-1,.,.,CASKIGSGNQPQHF,TGCGCCAGCAAGATTGGGTCTGGCAATCAGCCCCAGCATTTT
TRBJ1-2,TRBV24-1,few,.,CATSAPDYGYTF,TGTGCCACCAGTGCTCCGGACTATGGCTACACCTTC
TRBJ2-4,TRBV24-1,.,.,CATSDRDSLGAKNIQYF,TGTGCCACCAGTGACCGCGACAGCCTCGGAGCCAAAAACATTCAGTACTTC
TRBJ1-2,TRBV29-1,.,.,CSVVADSLYGYTF,TGCAGCGTTGTGGCAGACTCGCTCTATGGCTACACCTTC
TRBJ2-3,TRBV20-1,.,.,CSAIMTDTQYF,TGCAGTGCCATTATGACAGATACGCAGTATTTT
TRBJ2-7,TRBV9,.,TRBD1,CASSVADRPRGAGEYEQYF,TGTGCCAGCAGCGTAGCGGACAGGCCTAGAGGCGCAGGAGAGTACGAGCAGTACTTC
TRBJ1-5,TRBV5-6,few,.,CASSLAQNNQPQHF,TGTGCCAGCAGCTTGGCTCAGAACAATCAGCCCCAGCATTTT
TRBJ2-3,TRBV19,.,.,CASTAQGRRTDTQYF,TGTGCCAGTACCGCACAGGGTCGGCGCACAGATACGCAGTATTTT
TRBJ2-2,TRBV7-9,.,.,CASSQRSGAGTGELFF,TGTGCCAGCAGCCAACGCAGTGGGGCGGGGACCGGGGAGCTGTTTTTT
TRBJ1-3,TRBV6-2/TRBV6-3,few,.,CASSLGQRLGNTIYF,TGTGCCAGCAGTCTAGGACAGCGACTAGGAAACACCATATATTTT
TRBJ2-1,TRBV24-1,.,.,CATSTPTGSSYNEQFF,TGTGCCACCTCAACACCTACAGGGAGCTCCTACAATGAGCAGTTCTTC
TRBJ2-5,TRBV10-3,.,.,CAISEFLETQYF,TGTGCCATCAGTGAGTTTTTAGAGACCCAGTACTTC
TRBJ2-7,TRBV4-1,.,.,CASSQVPSPNLEQYF,TGCGCCAGCAGCCAAGTTCCTTCCCCGAACCTGGAGCAGTACTTC
TRBJ1-3,TRBV5-6,.,.,CASRGTGNTIYF,TGTGCCAGCAGGGGTACGGGAAACACCATATATTTT
TRBJ2-3,TRBV5-1,.,.,CASSWQGTDTQYF,TGCGCCAGCAGCTGGCAAGGGACAGATACGCAGTATTTT
TRBJ2-7,TRBV5-1,.,.,CASSFRQEGAYEQYF,TGCGCCAGCAGCTTCCGACAGGAGGGGGCCTACGAGCAGTACTTC
TRBJ2-2,TRBV30,.,TRBD2,CAWADRGGLGGELFF,TGTGCCTGGGCTGATCGGGGGGGCCTTGGCGGGGAGCTGTTTTTT
TRBJ1-3,TRBV6-5,few,.,CASSRQGYGNTIYF,TGTGCCAGCAGCCGCCAGGGGTATGGAAACACCATATATTTT
TRBJ1-2,TRBV25-1,.,.,CASSDGQRYGYTF,TGTGCCAGCAGTGACGGCCAGAGATATGGCTACACCTTC
TRBJ2-2,TRBV9,.,.,CASSVNTGELFF,TGTGCCAGCAGCGTAAACACCGGGGAGCTGTTTTTT
TRBJ2-1,TRBV5-8,.,.,CASSSRLGNPREQFF,TGTGCCAGCAGCTCCCGACTAGGAAACCCCAGGGAGCAGTTCTTC
TRBJ1-1,TRBV6-5,.,.,CASSIESGAEAFF,TGTGCCAGCAGTATTGAGTCGGGGGCTGAAGCTTTCTTT
TRBJ2-6,TRBV6-4,.,.,CASSDPQGSLSGANVLTF,TGTGCCAGCAGTGACCCACAGGGATCTCTCTCTGGGGCCAACGTCCTGACTTTC